These 24 T cell receptor beta chains were sequenced from one sample in a study of blood T cell repertoires in COVID-19. Using immunoSEQ multiplex PCR, the repertoire was profiled, and TCRdb retains in-frame clones only, with some absent. The repertoire holds roughly 230,000 clones, with 85% as singletons. Sequences were obtained from PBMCs or T cells enriched from blood (not recorded which). The receptors originated from a woman aged 50 to 60 who had been exposed to COVID-19.

This chain joins TRBV18 and TRBJ2-7, with 7 bases fitting TRBD2. Trimming at V came to 6 bases and at J to 2 bases, leaving 10 bases not matched to a gene. Germline assignment: CDR1 KGHSH and CDR2 LQKENI. CDR3 length: 15 amino acids. Here the CDR3 DNA reads TGTGCCAGCTCGCCCCGGGGCGGGGGTACCTACGAGCAGTACTTC. The encoded protein is CASSPRGGGTYEQYF.

This chain connects TRBV6-4 to TRBJ1-6; TRBD1 might be the D (5 bases). The V gene lost 0 bases and the J gene lost 7 bases, with 7 bases spanning the gap. Germline V gene data show CDR1 as MRHNA and CDR2 as SNTAGT. The CDR3 covers 14 residues. In DNA form, the CDR3 reads TGTGCCAGCAGTGACTCAGGGGTAAATTCACCCCTCCACTTT. Amino acid sequence: CASSDSGVNSPLHF.

This sequence joins TRBV2 and TRBJ1-1; no definite D call. CDR3 size: 13 residues. Germline V gene lookup returns CDR1 SNHLY and CDR2 FYNNEI. Trimming removed 7 bases from V and 1 base from J, with 10 bases in between. For the CDR3, the DNA is TGTGCCAGCATTTCACAGCCGAACACTGAAGCTTTCTTT. It yields the protein CASISQPNTEAFF.

Here the CDR3 reads CASSSGLAVETQYF. The CDR3, as DNA: TGTGCCAGCAGCTCCGGACTAGCTGTTGAGACCCAGTACTTC. The chain links TRBV7-2 to TRBJ2-5; 8 bases line up with TRBD2. The CDR3 has 14 amino acids. J lost 5 bases, V lost 4 bases, and 6 bases had no gene match. Germline assignment: CDR1 SGHTA and CDR2 FQGNSA.

The chain couples TRBV7-3 to TRBJ2-1; TRBD1 matches 7 bases. V lost 3 bases to trimming and J lost 5 bases; unmatched junction nucleotides: 7. This CDR3 contains 15 residues. Per the germline V gene, CDR1 is SGHTA and CDR2 is FQGTGA. CDR3 sequence (DNA): TGTGCCAGCAGCTTGAGACAGGGTCTGAACAATGAGCAGTTCTTC. Protein sequence: CASSLRQGLNNEQFF.

The chain joins TRBV5-6 to TRBJ1-1; D gene ambiguous. Germline V lookup: CDR1 SGHDT, CDR2 YYEEEE. Deletions cut 2 bases from V and 3 bases from J, with 11 bases between. The CDR3 length is 14 residues. Here the CDR3 reads CASSFSRRDTEAFF. The CDR3 DNA follows: TGTGCCAGCAGCTTTAGTAGGCGGGACACTGAAGCTTTCTTT.

The gene calls are TRBV11-3 and TRBJ2-3; D may be TRBD1 (5 bases). V was cut by 1 base and J by 5 bases, with 10 bases left in between. The CDR3 has 14 amino acids. Germline CDR1 and CDR2: SGHNT and YENEEA. The CDR3 DNA follows: TGTGCCAGCAGCTTAGGGCAGGGTGGAGATACGCAGTATTTT. Amino acid sequence: CASSLGQGGDTQYF.

This clone was counted a single time. The rearrangement uses TRBV27 and TRBJ2-1; D gene unclear. The length of the CDR3 is 13 residues. Germline V gene lookup returns CDR1 MNHEY and CDR2 SMNVEV (reference sequence). The germline V and J ends were trimmed by 3 bases and 6 bases, with 9 bases remaining between them. CDR3 nucleotides: TGTGCCAGCAGTTTTTACCCCGGCAATGAGCAGTTCTTC. Amino acid sequence: CASSFYPGNEQFF.

In its sample, this clone was seen once. The V gene is TRBV7-5, the J gene TRBJ1-5; TRBD1, as called in the table, went unchecked against the DNA. TRBV7-5 is a pseudogene segment. This CDR3 has 12 amino acids. CDR3 in amino acids: CARSASNQPQHF. The DNA of the CDR3 is TGTGCCAGAAGCGCCAGTAATCAGCCCCAGCATTTT.

The J gene is TRBJ1-4, the V gene TRBV7-9, with a tentative D call TRBD1 (6 bases). The V end was cut by 7 bases, the J end by 7 bases, with 22 bases between. The CDR3 spans 16 residues. Germline V gives CDR1 SEHNR, CDR2 FQNEAQ (reference sequence). The CDR3 region has the DNA TGTGCCAGCACCGAGACAGGCACTCGAATGGGTGAAAAACTGTTTTTT. Translation gives CASTETGTRMGEKLFF. The whole variable domain, filled in from reference TRBV7-9 and TRBJ1-4, reads DTGVSQNPRHKITKRGQNVTFRCDPISEHNRLYWYRQTLGQGPEFLTYFQNEAQLEKSRLLSDRFSAERPKGSFSTLEIQRTEQGDSAMYLCASTETGTRMGEKLFFGSGTQLSVL.

This clone was counted a single time. This chain links TRBV5-1 with TRBJ2-4; perhaps TRBD1 as D (6 bases). This CDR3 is built from 17 residues. CDR1 is SGHRS, CDR2 YFSETQ, per germline. Trimming removed 0 bases from V and 0 bases from J, with 13 bases in between. The CDR3 DNA reads as TGCGCCAGCAGCTTGGCAGGCAGGGACAAAGCCAAAAACATTCAGTACTTC. Residues: CASSLAGRDKAKNIQYF.

The rearrangement joins TRBV11-3 to TRBJ2-3; D ambiguous. The CDR3 contains 16 residues. Trimming stripped 5 bases from V and 3 bases from J, with 18 bases between. Germline assignment: CDR1 SGHNT and CDR2 YENEEA. The CDR3 sequence is CASSLASFGRTDTQYF. The CDR3 region has the DNA TGTGCCAGCAGCCTGGCCTCCTTTGGGCGAACAGATACGCAGTATTTT.

The chain uses TRBV2 and TRBJ1-1; 12 bases line up with TRBD1. J was trimmed by 9 bases and V by 6 bases; bases with no gene match: 14. CDR3 length: 16 amino acids. Germline V gene data show CDR1 as SNHLY and CDR2 as FYNNEI. CDR3 DNA: TGTGCCAGCAGCGGGACCGGGACAGGGGGCGCTCCCAAAGCTTTCTTT. Translation: CASSGTGTGGAPKAFF.

In this sample, this clone turned up a few times. This chain links TRBV19 with TRBJ1-3, with TRBD1 as a possible D gene (5 bases). Deletions cut 6 bases from V and 0 bases from J, with 12 bases between. The CDR3 runs to 15 residues. Germline V gene lookup returns CDR1 LNHDA and CDR2 SQIVND (reference sequence). CDR3 in amino acids: CASRDTGASGNTIYF. As DNA, the CDR3 is TGTGCCAGTAGAGACACAGGAGCCTCTGGAAACACCATATATTTT. The entire variable domain, with the rest obtained from reference TRBV19 and TRBJ1-3, is as follows: DGGITQSPKYLFRKEGQNVTLSCEQNLNHDAMYWYRQDPGQGLRLIYYSQIVNDFQKGDIAEGYSVSREKKESFPLTVTSAQKNPTAFYLCASRDTGASGNTIYFGEGSWLTVV.

This chain links TRBV7-9 with TRBJ1-5; TRBD1 agrees at 7 bases. In germline, CDR1 is SEHNR, CDR2 FQNEAQ (reference sequence). This CDR3 region has 14 residues. J gave up 7 bases and V 1 base, and 4 bases lay outside the gene matches. CDR3 coding DNA: TGTGCCAGCAGCTTAGGTCCAGGGGGGCAGCCCCAGCATTTT. It translates to CASSLGPGGQPQHF.

The chain links TRBV14 to TRBJ1-1; 8 nucleotides match TRBD1. CDR1 is SGHDN, CDR2 FVKESK, per germline. CDR3 length equals 14 residues. V shed 4 bases and J 3 bases; nucleotides not matched to a gene: 4. The CDR3 DNA is TGTGCCAGCAGCCCGGACAGGGCCTACACTGAAGCTTTCTTT. It yields the protein CASSPDRAYTEAFF. The full variable domain, rest sourced from reference TRBV14 and TRBJ1-1, is EAGVTQFPSHSVIEKGQTVTLRCDPISGHDNLYWYRRVMGKEIKFLLHFVKESKQDESGMPNNRFLAERTGGTYSTLKVQPAELEDSGVYFCASSPDRAYTEAFFGQGTRLTVV.

This clone has a single count. The chain carries TRBV7-2 and TRBJ1-1; D remains ambiguous. Trimming left V 1 base short and J 0 bases short, with 9 bases between. The length of the CDR3 is 15 residues. Germline assignment: CDR1 SGHTA and CDR2 FQGNSA. The CDR3 DNA reads TGTGCCAGCAGCTTAGGTCCGGCGGTGAACACTGAAGCTTTCTTT. Translated, it gives CASSLGPAVNTEAFF.

The chain is built from TRBV12-3 or TRBV12-4 and TRBJ1-5; D is unclear. The V and J ends lost 6 bases and 0 bases respectively, with 6 bases between them. This CDR3 comprises 13 residues. The CDR3 sequence: CASRRGSNQPQHF. The CDR3 coding sequence is TGTGCCAGCAGGCGCGGTAGCAATCAGCCCCAGCATTTT.

CDR3 in DNA: TGTGCCAGCAGACCCCGCCCGACTAATGGAGCCGGGGAGCTGTTTTTT. Residues: CASRPRPTNGAGELFF. This sequence joins TRBV27 and TRBJ2-2; weak D call: TRBD2 (5 bases). The CDR3 spans 16 residues. Trimming took 6 bases from V and 6 from J, leaving 20 bases between them. CDR1 is MNHEY and CDR2 is SMNVEV in the germline V gene (reference sequence).

J is TRBJ1-6 and V is TRBV6-5; 9 nucleotides agree with TRBD1. V dropped 6 bases and J dropped 4; count of bases not matched to a gene: 4. The CDR3 runs to 15 residues. Germline-derived CDR1 and CDR2 are MNHEY and SVGAGI. The CDR3 region has the DNA TGTGCCAGCAGCTCAGGACAGGGGTATAATTCACCCCTCCACTTT. It is translated as CASSSGQGYNSPLHF.

The chain uses TRBV2 and TRBJ1-5; D may be TRBD1 (6 bases). Trimming shortened V by 7 bases and J by 3 bases, and 16 bases separated the two germline ends. CDR3 length: 15 amino acids. CDR1 is SNHLY and CDR2 is FYNNEI in the germline V gene. The CDR3 region is CASTLYTGNNQPQHF. CDR3 sequence (DNA): TGTGCCAGCACACTATATACAGGGAACAATCAGCCCCAGCATTTT.

This sequence joins TRBV7-2 and TRBJ1-6; possibly TRBD1 for D (5 bases). Germline lookup yields CDR1 SGHTA and CDR2 FQGNSA. Trimming stripped 6 bases from V and 5 bases from J, with 17 bases between. The CDR3 extends over 16 amino acids. The DNA of the CDR3 is TGTGCCAGCAGTTTAAACTCAGGGATCCATAATTCACCCCTCCACTTT. As protein: CASSLNSGIHNSPLHF.

The chain is built from TRBV7-8 and TRBJ1-3, with TRBD1 matching 7 bases. Losses at the gene ends were 1 base for V and 1 base for J; bases not matched to a gene: 13. The CDR3 extends over 19 amino acids. Germline-derived CDR1 and CDR2 are SGHVS and FQNEAQ. The CDR3 coding sequence is TGTGCCAGCAGCTTAGTCGCGACAGGGTGGTCAGGGTCTGGAAACACCATATATTTT. Translated: CASSLVATGWSGSGNTIYF.

The chain uses TRBV19 and TRBJ1-2, with D possibly being TRBD1 (6 bases). This CDR3 has 15 residues. V lost 3 bases to trimming and J lost 0 bases, with 11 bases between them. The germline V gene encodes CDR1 LNHDA and CDR2 SQIVND (reference sequence). The CDR3 sequence: CASSIFHRANYGYTF. The CDR3, as DNA: TGTGCCAGTAGTATCTTTCACAGGGCTAACTATGGCTACACCTTC.